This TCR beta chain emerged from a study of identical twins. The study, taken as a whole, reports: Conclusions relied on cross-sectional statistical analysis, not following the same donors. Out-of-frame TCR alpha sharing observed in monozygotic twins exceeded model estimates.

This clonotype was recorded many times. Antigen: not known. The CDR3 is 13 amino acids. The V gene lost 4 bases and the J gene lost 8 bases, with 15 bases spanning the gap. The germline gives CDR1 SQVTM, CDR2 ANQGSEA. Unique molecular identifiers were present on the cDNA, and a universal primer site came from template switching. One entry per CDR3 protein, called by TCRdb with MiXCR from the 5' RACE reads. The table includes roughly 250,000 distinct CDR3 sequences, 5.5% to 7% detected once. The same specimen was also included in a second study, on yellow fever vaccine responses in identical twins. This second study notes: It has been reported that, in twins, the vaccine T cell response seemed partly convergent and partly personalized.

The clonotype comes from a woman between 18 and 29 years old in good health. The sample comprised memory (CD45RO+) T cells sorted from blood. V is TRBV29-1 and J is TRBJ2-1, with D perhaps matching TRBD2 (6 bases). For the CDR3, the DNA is TGCAGCGTTGTCAGGTCCTTAGCGGATGAGCAGTTCTTC. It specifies CSVVRSLADEQFF.